A selection of T cell receptor beta chains follows, all from one sample in a study of T cells in Graves' hyperthyroidism and ophthalmopathy. MiXCR, run by TCRdb on the multiplex PCR reads, gives a single entry per CDR3 protein. The sample consists of almost 600,000 distinct CDR3 sequences, around 45% of them appearing once. The specimen was peripheral blood or thyroid tissue (not recorded which). The receptors originated from a woman under 30 with Graves' hyperthyroidism. The CDR3 runs from the conserved cysteine through the conserved F or W. The D gene is left open where the match is weak. The size entry is marked missing in some rows and otherwise reads once, few, many or a size class.

V gene: TRBV7-6
clone size: -
D gene: TRBD1
J gene: TRBJ1-2
CDR3 protein: CASSLSGQGWYYGYTF
CDR3 DNA: TGTGCCAGCAGTTTGTCCGGACAGGGGTGGTACTATGGCTACACCTTC

V gene: TRBV10-1
clone size: -
D gene: -
J gene: TRBJ2-1
CDR3 protein: CASSEWWGSTPRRGVQFF
CDR3 DNA: TGCGCCAGCAGTGAGTGGTGGGGAAGCACCCCTAGAAGAGGGGTGCAGTTCTTC

V gene: TRBV24-1
clone size: -
D gene: -
J gene: TRBJ2-3
CDR3 protein: CATSGTYRTGTDTQYF
CDR3 DNA: TGTGCCACCAGTGGGACCTACAGAACTGGCACAGATACGCAGTATTTT

V gene: TRBV19
clone size: few
D gene: TRBD1
J gene: TRBJ2-7
CDR3 protein: CASSIEDRGPYEQYF
CDR3 DNA: TGTGCCAGTAGTATCGAGGACAGGGGACCCTACGAGCAGTACTTC

V gene: TRBV29-1
clone size: -
D gene: -
J gene: TRBJ1-2
CDR3 protein: CSTRSWGGYTF
CDR3 DNA: TGCAGCACGAGGAGTTGGGGTGGCTACACCTTC

V gene: TRBV20-1
clone size: many
D gene: -
J gene: TRBJ2-5
CDR3 protein: CSARAGSREETQYF
CDR3 DNA: TGCAGTGCTAGAGCCGGGAGTAGGGAAGAGACCCAGTACTTC

V gene: TRBV20-1
clone size: -
D gene: -
J gene: TRBJ1-2
CDR3 protein: CSARPVYGYTF
CDR3 DNA: TGCAGTGCTAGGCCTGTGTATGGCTACACCTTC

V gene: TRBV7-9
clone size: many
D gene: -
J gene: TRBJ2-7
CDR3 protein: CASSEGPRTDTYEQYF
CDR3 DNA: TGTGCCAGCAGCGAAGGCCCGCGGACGGATACCTACGAGCAGTACTTC

V gene: TRBV28
clone size: few
D gene: -
J gene: TRBJ2-2
CDR3 protein: CASSRAVERGTGELFF
CDR3 DNA: TGTGCCAGCAGCCGAGCGGTGGAAAGGGGGACCGGGGAGCTGTTTTTT

V gene: TRBV5-1
clone size: many
D gene: TRBD2
J gene: TRBJ2-5
CDR3 protein: CASSSGLAGTETQYF
CDR3 DNA: TGCGCCAGCAGCTCGGGACTAGCGGGAACAGAGACCCAGTACTTC

V gene: TRBV19
clone size: -
D gene: -
J gene: TRBJ1-1
CDR3 protein: CASSIGPRQTMNTEAFF
CDR3 DNA: TGTGCCAGTAGTATAGGGCCACGACAGACCATGAACACTGAAGCTTTCTTT

V gene: TRBV5-1
clone size: many
D gene: -
J gene: TRBJ1-4
CDR3 protein: CASSPRDGAEKLFF
CDR3 DNA: TGCGCCAGCAGCCCCAGGGATGGGGCTGAAAAACTGTTTTTT

V gene: TRBV11-2
clone size: once
D gene: TRBD1
J gene: TRBJ2-5
CDR3 protein: CASTIGAGGLETRYF
CDR3 DNA: TGTGCCAGCACCATTGGGGCAGGGGGATTGGAGACCCGGTACTTC

V gene: TRBV6-6
clone size: many
D gene: TRBD1
J gene: TRBJ1-4
CDR3 protein: CASSYAGQGLSNEKLFF
CDR3 DNA: TGTGCCAGCAGTTACGCAGGACAGGGATTGTCTAATGAAAAACTGTTTTTT

V gene: TRBV4-1
clone size: -
D gene: -
J gene: TRBJ1-5
CDR3 protein: CASSQVKGPVNQPQHF
CDR3 DNA: TGCGCCAGCAGCCAAGTTAAGGGACCAGTTAATCAGCCCCAGCATTTT

V gene: TRBV10-3
clone size: many
D gene: TRBD2
J gene: TRBJ2-5
CDR3 protein: CAISPSGSGETQYF
CDR3 DNA: TGTGCCATCAGCCCGAGCGGGAGCGGTGAGACCCAGTACTTC

V gene: TRBV15
clone size: -
D gene: -
J gene: TRBJ1-6
CDR3 protein: CATSRDRHTGRPLHF
CDR3 DNA: TGTGCCACCAGCAGAGATCGTCATACCGGTAGGCCCCTCCACTTT

V gene: TRBV12-3/TRBV12-4
clone size: once
D gene: -
J gene: TRBJ2-7
CDR3 protein: CASRPWEQYF
CDR3 DNA: TGTGCCAGCAGGCCGTGGGAGCAGTACTTC

V gene: TRBV9
clone size: -
D gene: TRBD2
J gene: TRBJ2-2
CDR3 protein: CASSVGSSGPNTGELSW
CDR3 DNA: TGTGCCAGCAGCGTAGGGTCTAGCGGGCCGAACACCGGGGAGCTGTCTTGG

V gene: TRBV2
clone size: many
D gene: -
J gene: TRBJ1-4
CDR3 protein: CASSVSRGNEKLFF
CDR3 DNA: TGTGCCAGCAGTGTTTCCAGGGGTAATGAAAAACTGTTTTTT

V gene: TRBV29-1
clone size: many
D gene: -
J gene: TRBJ2-7
CDR3 protein: CSASTAYEQYF
CDR3 DNA: TGCAGCGCCTCGACAGCTTACGAGCAGTACTTC

V gene: TRBV27
clone size: medium-sized
D gene: -
J gene: TRBJ1-1
CDR3 protein: CASSLGREAFF
CDR3 DNA: TGTGCCAGCAGCTTAGGACGTGAAGCTTTCTTT

V gene: TRBV7-9
clone size: -
D gene: TRBD2
J gene: TRBJ2-5
CDR3 protein: CASSSGLAASYNEQYF
CDR3 DNA: TGTGCCAGCAGCTCCGGGCTAGCGGCATCCTACAATGAGCAGTACTTC

V gene: TRBV5-1
clone size: -
D gene: -
J gene: TRBJ1-1
CDR3 protein: CASSRLWAGNTEAFF
CDR3 DNA: TGTGCCAGCAGCCGTCTCTGGGCAGGGAACACTGAAGCTTTCTTT

V gene: TRBV15
clone size: -
D gene: -
J gene: TRBJ1-3
CDR3 protein: CATSTAEGWMNTIYF
CDR3 DNA: TGTGCCACCAGCACCGCGGAGGGTTGGATGAACACCATATATTTT

V gene: TRBV6-2/TRBV6-3
clone size: many
D gene: -
J gene: TRBJ2-2
CDR3 protein: CASSYWDTNTGELFF
CDR3 DNA: TGTGCCAGCAGTTATTGGGACACAAACACCGGGGAGCTGTTTTTT

V gene: TRBV7-9
clone size: -
D gene: -
J gene: TRBJ1-1
CDR3 protein: CASSHSRGDAGVYTEAFF
CDR3 DNA: TGTGCCAGCAGCCACTCTAGGGGGGATGCCGGTGTGTACACTGAAGCTTTCTTT